The 20 T cell receptor beta chains listed next were all sequenced from one sample in a study of cytomegalovirus exposure and HLA in healthy donors. This PCR relied on a set of 60 Vbeta primers and 13 Jbeta primers. TCRdb's table, derived via immunoSEQ multiplex PCR, lists solely in-frame clones and lacks some. This sample has about 150,000 clones, with about 80% found just once. The source material was PBMCs. These receptor sequences come from a man aged 25 to 45 in good health and CMV-seropositive.

The CDR3 sequence: CASSLLERQQFF. CDR3 nucleotides: TGTGCCAGCAGTTTATTGGAGAGGCAGCAGTTCTTC. This sequence joins TRBV28 and TRBJ2-1; D uncertain. Germline CDR1 MDHEN, CDR2 SYDVKM. Trimming shortened V by 1 base and J by 11 bases, and 9 bases separated the two germline ends. The CDR3 is made up of 12 amino acids. Filled out from reference TRBV28 and TRBJ2-1, the complete variable domain reads DVKVTQSSRYLVKRTGEKVFLECVQDMDHENMFWYRQDPGLGLRLIYFSYDVKMKEKGDIPEGYSVSREKKERFSLILESASTNQTSMYLCASSLLERQQFFGPGTRLTVL.

The gene calls are TRBV2 and TRBJ1-5; the D gene is possibly TRBD1 (6 bases). The germline gives CDR1 SNHLY, CDR2 FYNNEI. The CDR3 runs to 17 residues. V lost 8 bases and J 0 bases, leaving 20 bases between the germline ends. This chain's CDR3 is CASSIRGYSGSNQPQHF. In DNA form, the CDR3 reads TGTGCCAGCTCTATCAGGGGCTACTCAGGTAGCAATCAGCCCCAGCATTTT.

V gene TRBV7-9 combines with J gene TRBJ2-1; 7 bases match TRBD2. CDR3 length: 14 residues. Per the germline V gene, CDR1 is SEHNR and CDR2 is FQNEAQ (reference sequence). The J segment lost 5 bases and the V segment lost 6 bases, leaving 7 bases of the junction unmatched. The CDR3 nucleotides are TGTGCCAGCAGTTGGGCGGGAGCCCACAATGAGCAGTTCTTC. This sequence encodes CASSWAGAHNEQFF.

The gene calls are TRBV4-1 and TRBJ1-1, with TRBD1 matching over 8 bases. The V segment lost 5 bases and the J segment 5 bases; nucleotides outside the gene matches: 4. The germline CDR1 and CDR2 sequences are MGHRA and YSYEKL. This CDR3 is built from 13 residues. Here the CDR3 reads CASSIQGGTEAFF. The DNA for the CDR3 is TGCGCCAGCAGCATACAGGGGGGGACTGAAGCTTTCTTT.

The chain is built from TRBV9 and TRBJ2-2, with TRBD1 matching over 10 bases. Germline CDR1 and CDR2: SGDLS and YYNGEE. This CDR3 has 21 amino acids. Trimming removed 1 base from V and 0 bases from J; junction bases left unmatched: 15. CDR3 DNA sequence: TGTGCCAGCAGCGTAAGGACCGGGACAGGGGAGAACAAAGCGAACACCGGGGAGCTGTTTTTT. Encoded protein: CASSVRTGTGENKANTGELFF.

This chain links TRBV7-9 with TRBJ1-5; D remains ambiguous. Trimming stripped 2 bases from V and 2 bases from J, with 4 bases between. Germline V gives CDR1 SEHNR, CDR2 FQNEAQ (reference sequence). The CDR3 is 13 amino acids. CDR3 region: CASSLSGNQPQHF. The CDR3 coding sequence is TGTGCCAGCAGCTTATCCGGCAATCAGCCCCAGCATTTT.

The rearrangement joins TRBV7-9 to TRBJ2-7; no definite D call. The CDR3 is made up of 16 amino acids. Looked up from germline, CDR1 is SEHNR and CDR2 is FQNEAQ (reference sequence). The germline V and J ends were trimmed by 2 bases and 4 bases, with 18 bases remaining between them. The CDR3 sequence: CASSLSSTEVGYEQYF. Here the CDR3 DNA reads TGTGCCAGCAGCTTATCCTCCACCGAGGTTGGGTACGAGCAGTACTTC.

The V gene is TRBV19, the J gene TRBJ2-5, with TRBD1 matching over 8 bases. V was clipped by 5 bases and J by 5 bases; unmatched bases: 7. Germline lookup yields CDR1 LNHDA and CDR2 SQIVND (reference sequence). The CDR3 runs 14 residues. CDR3 amino acids: CASSHRGVRETQYF. The CDR3 coding sequence is TGTGCCAGTAGTCACAGGGGGGTCCGGGAGACCCAGTACTTC.

The chain couples TRBV6-5 to TRBJ1-4; D may be TRBD1 (5 bases). Trimming took 2 bases from V and 13 from J, leaving 14 bases between them. Per germline, CDR1 MNHEY and CDR2 SVGAGI. This CDR3 is built from 13 residues. CDR3 bases: TGTGCCAGCAGTTACGGGGTGGGAACAGGACTGTTTTTT. Translated: CASSYGVGTGLFF.

This clone was counted once. This chain connects TRBV19 to TRBJ2-1, with 8 bases aligning to TRBD1. V was clipped by 10 bases and J by 0 bases; unmatched bases: 2. The CDR3 totals 13 residues. Germline CDR1 LNHDA, CDR2 SQIVND (reference sequence). This chain's CDR3 is CATGTGSYNEQFF. CDR3 DNA: TGTGCCACTGGGACAGGCTCCTACAATGAGCAGTTCTTC. Full variable domain (outside the CDR3, taken from reference TRBV19 and TRBJ2-1): DGGITQSPKYLFRKEGQNVTLSCEQNLNHDAMYWYRQDPGQGLRLIYYSQIVNDFQKGDIAEGYSVSREKKESFPLTVTSAQKNPTAFYLCATGTGSYNEQFFGPGTRLTVL.

J is TRBJ1-2 and V is TRBV15, with 7 bases identical to TRBD1. CDR1 is LNHNV, CDR2 YYDKDF, per germline (reference sequence). This CDR3 contains 15 residues. The V and J ends lost 0 bases and 8 bases, in that order; junction bases with no gene match: 9. The CDR3 nucleotides read TGTGCCACCAGCAGAGATCGGGACAGTTACGGCGGCTACACCTTC. It yields the protein CATSRDRDSYGGYTF.

V is TRBV5-1 and J is TRBJ2-3, with 10 bases aligning to TRBD2. This CDR3 region has 22 residues. Germline values: CDR1 SGHRS, CDR2 YFSETQ. The junction had 22 bases not matched to a gene; V was cut back by 0 bases and J by 3 bases. CDR3 region: CASSLAGWGLEREGHGTDTQYF. As DNA, the CDR3 is TGCGCCAGCAGCTTGGCGGGTTGGGGGTTGGAGCGGGAGGGCCATGGTACAGATACGCAGTATTTT.

The V gene is TRBV27, the J gene TRBJ2-1, with 9 bases aligning to TRBD2. Trimming at V came to 3 bases and at J to 9 bases, leaving 15 bases not matched to a gene. The V gene's germline CDR1 is MNHEY and CDR2 SMNVEV (reference sequence). The CDR3 has 17 amino acids. CDR3 DNA sequence: TGTGCCAGCAGTTTGACGGCGGGAGGGCCTTTACGGAGTGAGCAGTTCTTC. Amino acid sequence: CASSLTAGGPLRSEQFF.

This chain links TRBV27 with TRBJ1-5; D call uncertain. The CDR3 is made up of 13 amino acids. V lost 4 bases and J lost 12, with 16 bases in between. Germline lookup yields CDR1 MNHEY and CDR2 SMNVEV (reference sequence). CDR3 region: CASSWRTSSLQHF. CDR3 DNA: TGTGCCAGCAGTTGGAGAACCTCGAGCCTCCAGCATTTT.

This clone was recorded a few times. The chain links TRBV19 to TRBJ1-3, with D uncertain. V was pared by 5 bases and J by 0 bases, with 11 bases between. The CDR3 contains 15 residues. Germline-derived CDR1 and CDR2 are LNHDA and SQIVND (reference sequence). CDR3 DNA: TGTGCCAGTAGTCCTGGCAGACACTCTGGAAACACCATATATTTT. This gives the protein CASSPGRHSGNTIYF.

This clone has a handful of counts. The rearrangement links TRBV5-4 to TRBJ2-2; 10 bases fit TRBD2. Germline CDR1 reads SGHNT; CDR2 reads YYREEE (reference sequence). The CDR3 is made up of 15 amino acids. Trimming cost V 4 bases and J 7 bases; bases outside gene matches: 7. The CDR3, as DNA: TGTGCCAGCAGCCTGCCTAGCGGGAGTGTCGGGGAGCTGTTTTTT. Encoded protein: CASSLPSGSVGELFF.

The chain carries TRBV7-3 and TRBJ2-1, with D possibly TRBD1 on 6 matching bases. Per the germline V gene, CDR1 is SGHTA and CDR2 is FQGTGA. Between the trimmed V and J ends, which lost 2 bases and 6 bases, there was a span of 14 bases. The CDR3 sequence is 15 residues long. The CDR3 protein is CASSLQGPAPNEQFF. The CDR3 DNA reads TGTGCCAGCAGCTTACAGGGGCCCGCTCCCAATGAGCAGTTCTTC.

This clone was seen once. The V call is TRBV19, the J call TRBJ2-2; possible D gene TRBD1, 6 bases. The CDR3 covers 16 residues. Trimming cost V 4 bases and J 0 bases, with 12 bases left between them. Germline assignment: CDR1 LNHDA and CDR2 SQIVND (reference sequence). The CDR3 is CASSRNRVTNTGELFF. For the CDR3, the DNA is TGTGCCAGTAGTAGGAACAGGGTAACGAACACCGGGGAGCTGTTTTTT.

This clone turned up a few times. This chain joins TRBV11-3 and TRBJ2-3, with D possibly TRBD2 on 5 matching bases. The V end was cut by 5 bases, the J end by 6 bases, with 12 bases between. This CDR3 contains 13 residues. Germline V gives CDR1 SGHNT, CDR2 YENEEA. CDR3 loop: CASSPSGRDTQYF. The CDR3 coding sequence is TGTGCCAGCAGCCCAAGCGGTCGGGATACGCAGTATTTT. The whole variable domain, remainder taken from reference TRBV11-3 and TRBJ2-3, is EAGVVQSPRYKIIEKKQPVAFWCNPISGHNTLYWYLQNLGQGPELLIRYENEEAVDDSQLPKDRFSAERLKGVDSTLKIQPAELGDSAVYLCASSPSGRDTQYFGPGTRLTVL.

This chain connects TRBV27 to TRBJ2-7; unclear D gene. Germline CDR1 is MNHEY and CDR2 is SMNVEV (reference sequence). The CDR3 is made up of 10 amino acids. Trimming took off 8 bases at V and 2 bases at J, with 4 bases between the two ends. DNA for the CDR3: TGTGCCAGCGGCCCCTACGAGCAGTACTTC. It is translated as CASGPYEQYF.